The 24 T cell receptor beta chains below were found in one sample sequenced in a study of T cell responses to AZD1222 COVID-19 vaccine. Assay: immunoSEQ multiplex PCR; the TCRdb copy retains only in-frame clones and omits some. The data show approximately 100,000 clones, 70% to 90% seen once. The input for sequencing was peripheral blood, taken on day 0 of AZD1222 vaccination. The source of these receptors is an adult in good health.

The CDR3, as DNA: TGTGCCAGCAGCCTTAATCCTAGCTTGGGGGAGACCCAGTACTTC. This codes for CASSLNPSLGETQYF. The chain uses TRBV9 and TRBJ2-5; possibly TRBD2 for D (5 bases). The V end lost 4 bases, the J end lost 5 bases, and 18 bases lay between the germline ends. The CDR3 length is 15 residues. CDR1 and CDR2 from the germline V gene are SGDLS and YYNGEE.

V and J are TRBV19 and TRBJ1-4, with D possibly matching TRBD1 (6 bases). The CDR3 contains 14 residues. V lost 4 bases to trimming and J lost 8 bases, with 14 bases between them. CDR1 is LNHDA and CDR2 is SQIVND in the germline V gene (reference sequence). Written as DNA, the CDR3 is TGTGCCAGTAGTAAGAGCACAAGGGGGGAAAAACTGTTTTTT. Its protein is CASSKSTRGEKLFF.

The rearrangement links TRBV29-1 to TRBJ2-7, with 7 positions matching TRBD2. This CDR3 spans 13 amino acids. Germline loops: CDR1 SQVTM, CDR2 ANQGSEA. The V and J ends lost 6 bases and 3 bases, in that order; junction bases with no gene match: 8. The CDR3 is CSVSKGRGYEQYF. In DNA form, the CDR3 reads TGCAGCGTCTCAAAAGGGAGGGGCTACGAGCAGTACTTC.

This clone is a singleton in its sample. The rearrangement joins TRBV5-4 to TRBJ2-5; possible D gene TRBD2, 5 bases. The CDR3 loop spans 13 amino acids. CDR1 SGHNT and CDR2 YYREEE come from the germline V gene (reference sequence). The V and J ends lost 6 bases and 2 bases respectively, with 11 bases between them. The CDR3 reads CASKPPGQETQYF. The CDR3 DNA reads TGTGCCAGCAAGCCTCCGGGACAAGAGACCCAGTACTTC.

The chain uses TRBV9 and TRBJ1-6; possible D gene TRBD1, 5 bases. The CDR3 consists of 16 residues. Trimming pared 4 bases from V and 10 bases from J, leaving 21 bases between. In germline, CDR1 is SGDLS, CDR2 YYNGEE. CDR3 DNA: TGTGCCAGCAGCCCGGACATGAACCGGGCAGGATCACCCCTCCACTTT. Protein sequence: CASSPDMNRAGSPLHF.

CDR3 DNA: TGCGCCAGCAGTGAACTCTCGATGAATGAAAAACTGTTTTTT. Translation gives CASSELSMNEKLFF. This chain joins TRBV10-2 and TRBJ1-4; no clear D gene. V was trimmed by 3 bases and J by 5 bases, leaving 10 bases between them. The CDR3 loop spans 14 amino acids. In germline, CDR1 is WSHSY, CDR2 SAAADI.

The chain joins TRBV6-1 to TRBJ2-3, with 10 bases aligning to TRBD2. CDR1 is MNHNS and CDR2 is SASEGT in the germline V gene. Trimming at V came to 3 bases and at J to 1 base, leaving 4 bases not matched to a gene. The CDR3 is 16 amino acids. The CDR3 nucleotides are TGTGCCAGCAGTGAGATAGCGGGAGGTCGCACAGATACGCAGTATTTT. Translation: CASSEIAGGRTDTQYF.

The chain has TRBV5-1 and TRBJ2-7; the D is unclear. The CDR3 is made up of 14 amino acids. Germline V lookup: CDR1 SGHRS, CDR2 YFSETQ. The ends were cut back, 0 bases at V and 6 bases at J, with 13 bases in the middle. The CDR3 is CASSLEPTVPEQYF. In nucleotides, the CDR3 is TGCGCCAGCAGCTTGGAACCGACGGTGCCCGAGCAGTACTTC. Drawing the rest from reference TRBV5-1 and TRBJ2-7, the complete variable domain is KAGVTQTPRYLIKTRGQQVTLSCSPISGHRSVSWYQQTPGQGLQFLFEYFSETQRNKGNFPGRFSGRQFSNSRSEMNVSTLELGDSALYLCASSLEPTVPEQYFGPGTRLTVT.

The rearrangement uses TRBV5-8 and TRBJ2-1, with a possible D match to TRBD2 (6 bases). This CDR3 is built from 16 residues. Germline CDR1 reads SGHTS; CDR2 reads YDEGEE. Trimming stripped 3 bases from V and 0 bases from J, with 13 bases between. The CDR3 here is CASSYELAFSYNEQFF. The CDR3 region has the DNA TGTGCCAGCAGCTATGAACTAGCCTTCTCCTACAATGAGCAGTTCTTC.

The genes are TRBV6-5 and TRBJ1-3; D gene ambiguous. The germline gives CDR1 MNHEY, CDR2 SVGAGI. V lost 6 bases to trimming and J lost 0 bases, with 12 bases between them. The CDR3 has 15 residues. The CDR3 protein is CASSLGLPSGNTIYF. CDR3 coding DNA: TGTGCCAGCAGCCTCGGATTACCCTCTGGAAACACCATATATTTT.

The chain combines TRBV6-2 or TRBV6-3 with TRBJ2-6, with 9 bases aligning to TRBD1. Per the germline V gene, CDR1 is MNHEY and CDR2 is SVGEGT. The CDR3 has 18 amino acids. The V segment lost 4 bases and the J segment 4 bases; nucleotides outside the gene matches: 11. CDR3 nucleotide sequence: TGTGCCAGCAGTTCTGCGTACCGGGACAGGGCCGGGGCCAACGTCCTGACTTTC. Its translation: CASSSAYRDRAGANVLTF.

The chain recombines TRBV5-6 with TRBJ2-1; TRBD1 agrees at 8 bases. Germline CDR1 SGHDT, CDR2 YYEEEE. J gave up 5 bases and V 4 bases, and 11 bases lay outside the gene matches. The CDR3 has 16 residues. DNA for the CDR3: TGTGCCAGCAGCCACCTTCAGGACAGGGCCAACAATGAGCAGTTCTTC. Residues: CASSHLQDRANNEQFF.

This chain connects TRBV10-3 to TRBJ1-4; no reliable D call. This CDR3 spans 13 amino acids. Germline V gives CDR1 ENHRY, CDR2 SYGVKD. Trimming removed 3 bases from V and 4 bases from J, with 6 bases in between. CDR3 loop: CAISDTDNEKLFF. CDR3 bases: TGTGCCATCAGTGATACAGATAATGAAAAACTGTTTTTT.

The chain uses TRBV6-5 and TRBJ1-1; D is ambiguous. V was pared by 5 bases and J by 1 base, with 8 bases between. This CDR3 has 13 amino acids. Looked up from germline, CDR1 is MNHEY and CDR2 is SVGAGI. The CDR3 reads CASSQTRNTEAFF. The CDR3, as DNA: TGTGCCAGCAGTCAAACAAGGAACACTGAAGCTTTCTTT.

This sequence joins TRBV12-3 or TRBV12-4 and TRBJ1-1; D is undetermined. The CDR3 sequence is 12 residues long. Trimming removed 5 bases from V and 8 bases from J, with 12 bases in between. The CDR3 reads CASSREGGEAFF. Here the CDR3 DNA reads TGTGCCAGCAGTCGAGAGGGAGGGGAAGCTTTCTTT.

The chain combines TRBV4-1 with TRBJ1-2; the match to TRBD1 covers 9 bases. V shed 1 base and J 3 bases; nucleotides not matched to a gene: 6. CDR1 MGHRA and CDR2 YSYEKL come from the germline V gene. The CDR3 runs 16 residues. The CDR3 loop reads CASSQVGTGSDYGYTF. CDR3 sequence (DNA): TGCGCCAGCAGCCAAGTTGGGACAGGGTCCGACTATGGCTACACCTTC.

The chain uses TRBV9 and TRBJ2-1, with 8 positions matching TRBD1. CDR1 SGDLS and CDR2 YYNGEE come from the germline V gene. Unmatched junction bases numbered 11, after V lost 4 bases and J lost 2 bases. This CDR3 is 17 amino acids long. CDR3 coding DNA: TGTGCCAGCAGCCAGGGGCGACAGGGGCGGACCTACAATGAGCAGTTCTTC. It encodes CASSQGRQGRTYNEQFF. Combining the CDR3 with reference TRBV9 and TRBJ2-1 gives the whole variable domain DSGVTQTPKHLITATGQRVTLRCSPRSGDLSVYWYQQSLDQGLQFLIQYYNGEERAKGNILERFSAQQFPDLHSELNLSSLELGDSALYFCASSQGRQGRTYNEQFFGPGTRLTVL.

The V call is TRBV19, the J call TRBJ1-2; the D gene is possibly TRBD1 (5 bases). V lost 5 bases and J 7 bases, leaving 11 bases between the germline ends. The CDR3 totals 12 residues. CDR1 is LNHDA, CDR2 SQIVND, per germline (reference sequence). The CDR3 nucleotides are TGTGCCAGTAGTCCCCAGGGACGTGGCTACACCTTC. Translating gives CASSPQGRGYTF.

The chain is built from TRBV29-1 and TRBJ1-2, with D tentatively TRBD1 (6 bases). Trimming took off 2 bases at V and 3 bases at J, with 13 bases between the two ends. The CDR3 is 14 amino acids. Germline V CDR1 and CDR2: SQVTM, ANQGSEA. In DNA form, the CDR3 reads TGCAGCGTTGAACGGGCGGGGGCCCACTATGGCTACACCTTC. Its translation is CSVERAGAHYGYTF.

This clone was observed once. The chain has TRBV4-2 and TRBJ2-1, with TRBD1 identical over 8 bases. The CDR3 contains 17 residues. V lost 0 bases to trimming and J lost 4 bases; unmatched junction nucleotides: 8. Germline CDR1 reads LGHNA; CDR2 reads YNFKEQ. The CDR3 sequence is CASSQDSARQGYNEQFF. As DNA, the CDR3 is TGTGCCAGCAGCCAAGATTCGGCCCGACAGGGGTACAATGAGCAGTTCTTC.

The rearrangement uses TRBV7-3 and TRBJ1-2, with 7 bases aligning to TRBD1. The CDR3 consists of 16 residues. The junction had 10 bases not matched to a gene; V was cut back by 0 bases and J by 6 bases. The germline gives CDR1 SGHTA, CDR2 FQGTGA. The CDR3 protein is CASSLTPGTERDGYTF. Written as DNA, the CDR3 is TGTGCCAGCAGCTTAACTCCCGGGACAGAGAGGGATGGCTACACCTTC.

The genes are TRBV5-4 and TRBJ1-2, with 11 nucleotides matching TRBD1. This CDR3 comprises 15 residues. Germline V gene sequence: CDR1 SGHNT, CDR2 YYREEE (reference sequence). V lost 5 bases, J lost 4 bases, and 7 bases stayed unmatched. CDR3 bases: TGTGCCAGCAGTGGGCGGGACAGGGGGGCCTATGGCTACACCTTC. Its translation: CASSGRDRGAYGYTF.

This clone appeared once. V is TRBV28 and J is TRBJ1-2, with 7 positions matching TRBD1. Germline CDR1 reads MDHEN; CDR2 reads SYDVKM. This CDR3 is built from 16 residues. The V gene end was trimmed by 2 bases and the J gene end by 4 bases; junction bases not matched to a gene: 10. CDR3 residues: CASSLASRGRVYGYTF. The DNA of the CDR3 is TGTGCCAGCAGTTTAGCCTCGAGGGGGCGTGTCTATGGCTACACCTTC.

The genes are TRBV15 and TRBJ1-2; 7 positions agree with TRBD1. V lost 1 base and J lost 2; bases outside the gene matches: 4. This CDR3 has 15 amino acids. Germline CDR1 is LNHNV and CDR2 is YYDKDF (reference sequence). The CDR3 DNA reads TGTGCCACCAGCAGAGCCAGGGGGGCCAACTATGGCTACACCTTC. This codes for CATSRARGANYGYTF.